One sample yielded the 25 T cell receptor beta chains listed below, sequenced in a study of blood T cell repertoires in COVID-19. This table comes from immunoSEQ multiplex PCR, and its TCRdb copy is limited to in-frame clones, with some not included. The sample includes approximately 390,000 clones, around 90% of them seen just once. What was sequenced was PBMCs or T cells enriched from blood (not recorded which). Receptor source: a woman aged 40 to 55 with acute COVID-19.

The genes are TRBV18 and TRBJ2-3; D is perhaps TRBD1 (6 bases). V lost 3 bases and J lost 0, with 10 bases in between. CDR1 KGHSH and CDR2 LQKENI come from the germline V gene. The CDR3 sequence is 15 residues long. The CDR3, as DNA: TGTGCCAGCTCACCGGGGGCCACTAGCACAGATACGCAGTATTTT. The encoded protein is CASSPGATSTDTQYF.

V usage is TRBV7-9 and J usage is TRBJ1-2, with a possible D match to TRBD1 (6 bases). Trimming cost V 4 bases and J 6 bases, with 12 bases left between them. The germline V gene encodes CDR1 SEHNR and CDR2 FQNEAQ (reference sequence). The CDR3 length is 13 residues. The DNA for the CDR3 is TGTGCCAGCAGCTCCGACAGGAACAATGGCTACACCTTC. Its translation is CASSSDRNNGYTF.

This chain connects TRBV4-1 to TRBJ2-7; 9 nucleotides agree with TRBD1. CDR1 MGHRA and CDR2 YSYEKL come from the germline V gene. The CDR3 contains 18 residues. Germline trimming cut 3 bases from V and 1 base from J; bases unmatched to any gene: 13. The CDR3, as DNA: TGCGCCAGCAGCCACCGAACCGGGACAGGGTTTATTTCCTACGAGCAGTACTTC. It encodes CASSHRTGTGFISYEQYF.

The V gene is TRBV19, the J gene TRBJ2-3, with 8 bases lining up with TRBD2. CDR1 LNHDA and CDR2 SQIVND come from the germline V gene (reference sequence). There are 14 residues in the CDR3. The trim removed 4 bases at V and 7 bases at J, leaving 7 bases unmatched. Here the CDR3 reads CASSRDREGYTQYF. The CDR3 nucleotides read TGTGCCAGTAGTAGGGACCGGGAGGGATATACGCAGTATTTT.

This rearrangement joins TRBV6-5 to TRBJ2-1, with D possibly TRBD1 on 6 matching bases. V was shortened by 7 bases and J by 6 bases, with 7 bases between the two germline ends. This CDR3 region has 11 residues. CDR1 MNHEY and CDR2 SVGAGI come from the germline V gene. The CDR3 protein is CASNRANEQFF. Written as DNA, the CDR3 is TGTGCCAGCAACAGGGCCAATGAGCAGTTCTTC.

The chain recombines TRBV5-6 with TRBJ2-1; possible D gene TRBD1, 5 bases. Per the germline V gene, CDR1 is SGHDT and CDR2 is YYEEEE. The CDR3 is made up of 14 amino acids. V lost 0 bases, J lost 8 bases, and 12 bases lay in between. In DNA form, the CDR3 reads TGTGCCAGCAGCTTGGAAGGATGGGGCCATGAGCAGTTCTTC. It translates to CASSLEGWGHEQFF.

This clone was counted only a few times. The CDR3 protein is CASSDPSWTGSGSPLHF. The CDR3 nucleotides read TGTGCCAGCAGTGATCCCAGCTGGACAGGGTCCGGTTCACCCCTCCACTTT. The chain uses TRBV25-1 and TRBJ1-6; 8 bases agree with TRBD1. Germline V CDR1 and CDR2: MGHDK, SYGVNS. The length of the CDR3 is 17 residues. Trimming at V came to 3 bases and at J to 9 bases, leaving 13 bases not matched to a gene.

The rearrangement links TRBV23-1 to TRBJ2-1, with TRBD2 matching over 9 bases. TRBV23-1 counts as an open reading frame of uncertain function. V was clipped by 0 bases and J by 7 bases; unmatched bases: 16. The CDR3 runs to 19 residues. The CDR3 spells CASSQSPAWLAGSGNEQFF. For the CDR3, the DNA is TGCGCCAGCAGTCAATCTCCTGCGTGGCTAGCGGGGTCAGGGAATGAGCAGTTCTTC.

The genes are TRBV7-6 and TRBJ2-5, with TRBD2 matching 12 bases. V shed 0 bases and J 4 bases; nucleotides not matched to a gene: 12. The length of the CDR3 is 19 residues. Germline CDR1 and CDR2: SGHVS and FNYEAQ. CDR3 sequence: CASSLAGGTSGSLRETQYF. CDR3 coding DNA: TGTGCCAGCAGCTTAGCGGGGGGGACTAGCGGGTCTTTGAGAGAGACCCAGTACTTC.

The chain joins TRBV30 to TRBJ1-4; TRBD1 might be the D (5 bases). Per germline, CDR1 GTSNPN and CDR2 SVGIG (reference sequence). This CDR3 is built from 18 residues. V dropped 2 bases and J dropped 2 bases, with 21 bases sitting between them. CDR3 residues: CAWSFRRAGRPTNEKLFF. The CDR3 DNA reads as TGTGCCTGGAGTTTTCGTCGGGCAGGGAGGCCGACTAATGAAAAACTGTTTTTT.

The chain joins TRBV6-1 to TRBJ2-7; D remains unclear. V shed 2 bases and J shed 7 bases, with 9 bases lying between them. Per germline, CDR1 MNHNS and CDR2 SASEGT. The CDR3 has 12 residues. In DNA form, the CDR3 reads TGTGCCAGCAGTGAAAGTCCTAGGGAGCAGTACTTC. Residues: CASSESPREQYF.

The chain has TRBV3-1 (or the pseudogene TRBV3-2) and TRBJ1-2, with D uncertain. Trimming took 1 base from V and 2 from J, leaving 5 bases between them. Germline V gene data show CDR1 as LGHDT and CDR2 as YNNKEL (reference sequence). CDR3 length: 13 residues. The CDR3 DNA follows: TGTGCCAGCAGCCAAGCAGGAAACTATGGCTACACCTTC. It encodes CASSQAGNYGYTF.

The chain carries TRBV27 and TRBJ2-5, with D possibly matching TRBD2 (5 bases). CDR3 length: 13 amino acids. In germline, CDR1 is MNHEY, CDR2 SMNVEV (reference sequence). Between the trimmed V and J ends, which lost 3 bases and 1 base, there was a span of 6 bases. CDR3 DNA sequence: TGTGCCAGCAGTTTCGGGATCCAAGAGACCCAGTACTTC. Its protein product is CASSFGIQETQYF.

The CDR3 nucleotides read TGTGCCAGCAGCTTGAGGGACAGTTACAATGAGCAGTTCTTC. It yields the protein CASSLRDSYNEQFF. This sequence joins TRBV5-5 and TRBJ2-1, with 7 nucleotides matching TRBD1. The V gene's germline CDR1 is SGHKS and CDR2 YYEKEE (reference sequence). After removal of 1 base from V and 4 bases from J, the junction contained 2 bases not matched to a gene. CDR3 length: 14 amino acids.

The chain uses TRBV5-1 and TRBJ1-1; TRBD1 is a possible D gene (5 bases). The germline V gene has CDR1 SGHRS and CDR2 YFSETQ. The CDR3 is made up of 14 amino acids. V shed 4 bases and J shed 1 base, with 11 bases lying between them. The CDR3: CASSGDGRNTEAFF. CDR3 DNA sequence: TGCGCCAGCAGCGGGGACGGGAGGAACACTGAAGCTTTCTTT.

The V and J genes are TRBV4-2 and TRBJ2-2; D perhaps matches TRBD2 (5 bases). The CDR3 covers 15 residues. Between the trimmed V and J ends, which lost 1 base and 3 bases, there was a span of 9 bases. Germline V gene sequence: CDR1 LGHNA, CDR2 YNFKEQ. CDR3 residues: CASSQGGRDTGELFF. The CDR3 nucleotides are TGTGCCAGCAGCCAAGGTGGGCGGGACACCGGGGAGCTGTTTTTT.

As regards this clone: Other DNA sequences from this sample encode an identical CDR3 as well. The CDR3 reads CASSFGGGEKLFF. DNA of the CDR3: TGTGCCAGCAGTTTTGGGGGAGGGGAAAAACTGTTTTTT. J is TRBJ1-4 and V is TRBV27, with D maybe TRBD1 (5 bases). The CDR3 extends over 13 amino acids. Trimming pared 3 bases from V and 8 bases from J, leaving 10 bases between. Germline V gives CDR1 MNHEY, CDR2 SMNVEV (reference sequence).

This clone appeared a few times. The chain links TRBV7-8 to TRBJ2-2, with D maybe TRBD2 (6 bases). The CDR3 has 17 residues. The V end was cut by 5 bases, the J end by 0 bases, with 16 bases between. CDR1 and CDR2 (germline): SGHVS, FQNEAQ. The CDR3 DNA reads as TGTGCCAGCAGCCGAGTCCCAATAGCGGCGAACACCGGGGAGCTGTTTTTT. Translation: CASSRVPIAANTGELFF.

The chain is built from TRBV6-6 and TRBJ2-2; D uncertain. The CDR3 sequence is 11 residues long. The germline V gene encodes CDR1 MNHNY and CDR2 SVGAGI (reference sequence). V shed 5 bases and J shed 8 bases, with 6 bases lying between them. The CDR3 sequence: CASSLPGELFF. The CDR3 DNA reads TGTGCCAGCAGTCTTCCGGGGGAGCTGTTTTTT.

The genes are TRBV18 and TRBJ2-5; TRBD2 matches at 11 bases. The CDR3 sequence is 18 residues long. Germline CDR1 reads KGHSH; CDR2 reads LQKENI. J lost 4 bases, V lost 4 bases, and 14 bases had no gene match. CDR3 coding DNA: TGTGCCAGCTCACATACCGGGACTAGCGGATTCTCAGGAGAGACCCAGTACTTC. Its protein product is CASSHTGTSGFSGETQYF.

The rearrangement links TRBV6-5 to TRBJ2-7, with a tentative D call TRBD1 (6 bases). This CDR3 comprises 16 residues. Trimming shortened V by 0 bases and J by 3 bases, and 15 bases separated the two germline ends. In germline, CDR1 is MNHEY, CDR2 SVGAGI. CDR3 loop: CASSYSRVTGRYEQYF. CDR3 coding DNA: TGTGCCAGCAGTTACTCGCGCGTCACAGGGCGCTACGAGCAGTACTTC.

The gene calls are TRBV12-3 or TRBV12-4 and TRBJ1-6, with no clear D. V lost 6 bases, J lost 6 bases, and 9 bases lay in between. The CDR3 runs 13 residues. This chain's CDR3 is CASRGLPNSPLHF. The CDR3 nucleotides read TGTGCCAGCAGAGGACTGCCTAATTCACCCCTCCACTTT.

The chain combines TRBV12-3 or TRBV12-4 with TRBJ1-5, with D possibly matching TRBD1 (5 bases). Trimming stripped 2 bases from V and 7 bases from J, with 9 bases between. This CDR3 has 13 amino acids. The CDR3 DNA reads TGTGCCAGCAGTTTATCGGGGGGGCAGCCCCAGCATTTT. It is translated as CASSLSGGQPQHF.

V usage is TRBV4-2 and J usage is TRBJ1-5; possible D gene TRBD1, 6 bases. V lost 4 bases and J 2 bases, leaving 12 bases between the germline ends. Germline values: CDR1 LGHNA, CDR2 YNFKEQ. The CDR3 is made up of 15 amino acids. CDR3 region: CASSRTGTGNQPQHF. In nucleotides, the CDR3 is TGTGCCAGCAGCCGAACAGGGACGGGCAATCAGCCCCAGCATTTT.

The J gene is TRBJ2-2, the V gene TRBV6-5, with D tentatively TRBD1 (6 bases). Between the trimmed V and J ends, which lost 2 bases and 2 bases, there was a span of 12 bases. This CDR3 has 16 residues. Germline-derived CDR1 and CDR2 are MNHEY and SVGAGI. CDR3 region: CASSYHRRGNTGELFF. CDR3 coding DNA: TGTGCCAGCAGTTACCATCGCAGGGGCAACACCGGGGAGCTGTTTTTT.